This note documents a single TCR beta chain sequence. Its antigen is currently not known. No clone much larger than this one lies a single base away; base qualities are absent. Libraries were built with the immunoSEQ multiplex PCR assay. In its TCRdb copy, this immuneACCESS table keeps in-frame sequences only and misses some clones. Where compared with another copy, unresolved V genes explain less than half of these, and the others have no known cause. This sample holds some 64,000 clones; 80% to 95% were observed only once. About 2% of the sample comes from the top ten. V is shortened by 4 bases, J by 6 bases, and the region joining them spans 15 bases. From the cysteine up to the phenylalanine, the CDR3 has a length of 14 residues. The CDR3 DNA has 42 bases and is translated from base 1. CDR1 and CDR2 are read off the germline V gene as SGHAT and FQNNGV. The data derive from a study of T cell changes during pregnancy in multiple sclerosis (dated by TCRdb to the late 2010s). As for the study more broadly: The study looked at changes in the T cell repertoire across pregnancy in women with multiple sclerosis.

This TCR was recovered from a female donor with multiple sclerosis, enrolled in a pregnancy study. This material consisted of peripheral blood, taken in the first trimester of pregnancy. This chain is built from TRBV11-2 and TRBJ1-1; the D gene cannot be resolved reliably. The DNA sequence is as follows: TGTGCCAGCAGCTCTACGACCCGGAGGGCTGAAGCTTTCTTT. Translated, it reads CASSSTTRRAEAFF.